These 6 T cell receptor beta chains were all obtained from the same sample, sequenced in a study of T and B cells in COVID-19 patients (dated by TCRdb to the early 2020s). Instrument on record: Illumina MiSeq. Multiplex PCR with BIOMED2 TRB-A/B primer pools was used to amplify the TRB rearrangements. TCRdb applied fastp at Q25 and MiXCR to the public reads, then kept only in-frame beta chains. Rows with a matching CDR3 protein are joined into one entry that keeps the most common DNA and genes. This sample gives around 11,000 distinct CDR3 sequences in total; about 30% of them show up just once. The top ten clones comprise over 11% of the sample. TRB repertoires were amplified using about 250-500 ng of genomic DNA isolated from blood. Material for sequencing was blood. All receptors derive from a human donor with active COVID-19.

A few counts support this clonotype. The chain uses TRBV7-6 and TRBJ2-3, with 11 nucleotides matching TRBD2. Trimming cost V 1 base and J 4 bases; bases outside gene matches: 4. Germline V lookup: CDR1 SGHVS, CDR2 FNYEAQ. CDR3 size: 16 residues. Here the CDR3 DNA reads TGTGCCAGCAGCTTAGTAGGACTAGCGGGCGCAGATACGCAGTATTTT. It translates to CASSLVGLAGADTQYF.

V gene TRBV5-1 combines with J gene TRBJ1-2; 7 bases agree with TRBD1. Germline V lookup: CDR1 SGHRS, CDR2 YFSETQ. CDR3 length: 14 amino acids. The V gene end was trimmed by 4 bases and the J gene end by 3 bases; junction bases not matched to a gene: 6. In DNA form, the CDR3 reads TGCGCCAGCAGCCCCGGACAGGCGGACTATGGCTACACCTTC. It codes for CASSPGQADYGYTF.

This clonotype is medium-sized within its sample. V gene TRBV5-5 combines with J gene TRBJ2-2; D remains unclear. Germline V gene sequence: CDR1 SGHKS, CDR2 YYEKEE (reference sequence). The CDR3 sequence is 13 residues long. With 4 bases removed from V and 2 bases from J, the gap between germline ends came to 6 bases. CDR3 in DNA: TGTGCCAGCAGCACCCTCAACACCGGGGAGCTGTTTTTT. It specifies CASSTLNTGELFF.

There are a few counts of this clonotype. The gene calls are TRBV24-1 and TRBJ1-2; 8 positions match TRBD1. Germline trimming cut 1 base from V and 4 bases from J; bases unmatched to any gene: 4. The CDR3 covers 15 residues. From germline, CDR1 is KGHDR and CDR2 SFDVKD. This CDR3 is CATSDFAGGGYGYTF. The CDR3 coding sequence is TGTGCCACCAGTGATTTTGCAGGGGGCGGCTATGGCTACACCTTC.

This clonotype showed up just a few times. V and J are TRBV19 and TRBJ1-6; perhaps TRBD1 as D (5 bases). V shed 6 bases and J shed 9 bases, with 18 bases lying between them. The CDR3 is 15 amino acids. Per germline, CDR1 LNHDA and CDR2 SQIVND (reference sequence). The CDR3 reads CASRNRDANSSPLHF. CDR3 sequence (DNA): TGTGCCAGTAGGAACCGGGACGCCAATAGTTCACCCCTCCACTTT.

This rearrangement joins TRBV27 to TRBJ1-1; 8 bases align to TRBD1. The germline CDR1 and CDR2 sequences are MNHEY and SMNVEV (reference sequence). The CDR3 is 13 amino acids. V gave up 5 bases and J gave up 4 bases; unmatched junction bases: 3. The CDR3 is CASSLTGGTEAFF. CDR3 sequence (DNA): TGTGCCAGCAGTCTCACAGGGGGCACTGAAGCTTTCTTT.